This TCR beta chain was observed in a study of PD-1 blockade in classical Hodgkin lymphoma. Turning to this clone: Its antigen is not known.

In every patient, relapse followed autologous stem cell transplantation, while exposure to brentuximab vedotin differed. The best responses consisted of complete response, partial response or progressive disease. Only in-frame clones appear in the TCRdb table, and some are missing; sequencing was by immunoSEQ multiplex PCR. The repertoire consists of over 15,000 clones, with roughly 84% occurring once and the leading ten covering roughly 34%. Points from the study as a whole: With CD4+ cells, TCR diversity rose significantly by C4D1, but not with CD8+ cells.

The CDR3 runs to 16 residues. J gave up 2 bases and V 3 bases, and 6 bases lay outside the gene matches. In germline, CDR1 is MGHDK, CDR2 SYGVNS. The TCR comes from a human donor with classical Hodgkin lymphoma. Sample: peripheral blood mononuclear cells (PBMCs), taken before the second cycle of nivolumab. The rearrangement joins TRBV25-1 to TRBJ2-7; 11 bases match TRBD2. The DNA for the CDR3 is TGTGCCAGCAGTGACGGGGGGACTAGCGGAACCTACGAGCAGTACTTC. Translated, it gives CASSDGGTSGTYEQYF.